Listed below are T cell receptor beta chains from one sample, sequenced in a study of T cells in Graves' hyperthyroidism and ophthalmopathy. TCRdb used MiXCR to reprocess the multiplex PCR reads, holding one entry per CDR3 protein. The sample lists approximately 400,000 distinct CDR3 sequences, about a sixth occurring once. The sequenced sample consisted of blood. Every receptor here comes from a woman between 18 and 29 years old with Graves' hyperthyroidism. The CDR3 runs from the conserved cysteine through the conserved F or W. The D gene is left open where the match is weak. Part of the rows lack a size; the others show once, few, many or a class for expanded clones.

V gene	clone size	D gene	J gene	CDR3 DNA	CDR3 protein
TRBV2	-	-	TRBJ1-2	TGTGCCAGCAGTGGGGCGGAGGGCTACACCTTC	CASSGAEGYTF
TRBV6-2/TRBV6-3	-	TRBD2	TRBJ2-3	TGTGCCAGCAGTTACACTAGCGGGAGGGCCCAAGATACGCAGTATTTT	CASSYTSGRAQDTQYF
TRBV12-3/TRBV12-4	many	TRBD1	TRBJ2-3	TGTGCCAGCAGCTTAAACCAGGGGGCAGATACGCAGTATTTT	CASSLNQGADTQYF
TRBV7-2	many	-	TRBJ2-1	TGTGCCAGCAGCTTACTTAGATCCTACAATGAGCAGTTCTTC	CASSLLRSYNEQFF
TRBV9	many	TRBD1	TRBJ1-2	TGTGCCAGCAGCGACGGGACAGGGGGTTTGAGGGGCTACACCTTC	CASSDGTGGLRGYTF
TRBV5-8	many	-	TRBJ2-5	TGTGCCAGCAGCTTGTTCCTCGGTGGGACCCATCAAGAGACCCAGTACTTC	CASSLFLGGTHQETQYF
TRBV7-9	many	-	TRBJ2-5	TGTGCCAGCAGCCCGCGGGACACAGGAGAGACCCAGTACTTC	CASSPRDTGETQYF
TRBV30	many	-	TRBJ1-1	TGTGCCTGGAGTCGACACAGGGAGGACACTGAAGCTTTCTTT	CAWSRHREDTEAFF
TRBV6-1	few	TRBD2	TRBJ2-1	TGTGCCAGCAGATCGGGGGGAGAGCAGTTCTTC	CASRSGGEQFF
TRBV6-5	few	-	TRBJ1-5	TGTGCCAGCAGTTACTCAGGGGATCAGCCCCAGCATTTT	CASSYSGDQPQHF
TRBV18	many	TRBD2	TRBJ2-3	TGTGCCAGCTCACCATCGGGGGGGGCTCGCACAGATACGCAGTATTTT	CASSPSGGARTDTQYF
TRBV12-3/TRBV12-4	many	-	TRBJ1-1	TGTGCCAGCAGTTTCAGGGGACAAGGAGCTTTCTTT	CASSFRGQGAFF
TRBV20-1	many	-	TRBJ2-1	TGCAGTGCTGGGAGCGAAAACTACAATGAGCAGTTCTTC	CSAGSENYNEQFF
TRBV5-1	many	-	TRBJ2-3	TGCGCCAGCAGCTTGATTGGTAGCGCAGATACGCAGTATTTT	CASSLIGSADTQYF
TRBV7-3	few	-	TRBJ2-2	TGTGCCAGCAGCCCCGGGACCAAGAACACCGGGGAGCTGTTTTTT	CASSPGTKNTGELFF
TRBV12-3/TRBV12-4	many	-	TRBJ1-2	TGTGCCAGCTCCCAGAGAGGGGGACTGAAGTATGGCTACACCTTC	CASSQRGGLKYGYTF
TRBV18	many	TRBD1	TRBJ1-2	TGTGCCAGCTCACCCGTCAACCGGGACAGGGACCTATTATATGGCTACACCTTC	CASSPVNRDRDLLYGYTF
TRBV27	many	-	TRBJ1-2	TGTGCCAGCAGCCACACCAGCGGGGCTTCTAACTATGGCTACACCTTC	CASSHTSGASNYGYTF
TRBV27	-	TRBD2	TRBJ2-7	TGTGCCAGCAGTCTCTCTCCCCCGGGACTAGCGGGGGATGTGCAGCAGTACTTC	CASSLSPPGLAGDVQQYF
TRBV12-3/TRBV12-4	many	TRBD1	TRBJ1-6	TGTGCCAGCAGTTCATCGGGGACAGGGGGCTTCTCACCCCTCCACTTT	CASSSSGTGGFSPLHF
TRBV28	many	-	TRBJ2-1	TGTGCCAGCAGTCTCCTTCCAACAGGGAGTGAGCAGTTCTTC	CASSLLPTGSEQFF
TRBV5-5	many	-	TRBJ2-7	TGTGCCAGCAGCTTGGACGGGGGTCAAGGCTACTACGAGCAGTACTTC	CASSLDGGQGYYEQYF
TRBV14	-	TRBD2	TRBJ2-3	TGTGCCAGCAGCCCAACCTCACGACTAGCGGGAGTGGGCACAGATACGCAGTATTTT	CASSPTSRLAGVGTDTQYF
TRBV6-1	many	TRBD1	TRBJ2-1	TGTGCCAGCAGTAGGGACAGTGGGCCCTACAATGAGCAGTTCTTC	CASSRDSGPYNEQFF
TRBV9	-	-	TRBJ2-2	TGTGCCAGCAGCGCCTACAGGGGAGGGGACACCGGGGAGCTGTTTTTT	CASSAYRGGDTGELFF
TRBV19	few	-	TRBJ1-6	TGTGCCAGTAGTAAGATACCGAGCTCCTATAATTCACCCCTCCACTTT	CASSKIPSSYNSPLHF
TRBV7-2	many	TRBD2	TRBJ2-1	TGTGCCAGCAGGAGCGCGGGGGGAGTCAATGAGCAGTTCTTC	CASRSAGGVNEQFF
TRBV3-1	many	TRBD1	TRBJ2-3	TGTGCCAGCAGCCAGTCGTGGGACAGGGGGCAAGATACGCAGTATTTT	CASSQSWDRGQDTQYF
TRBV5-1	-	TRBD2	TRBJ2-7	TGCGCCAGCAGCTCGCCGGGACTAGCGATCTCCGAGCAGTACTTC	CASSSPGLAISEQYF
TRBV7-9	few	-	TRBJ1-1	TGTGCCAGCAGCGCAGACCCTACAAGGGGTAACACTGAAGCTTTCTTT	CASSADPTRGNTEAFF
TRBV15	few	-	TRBJ1-2	TGTGCCACCAGCAGAGAGATAGGGGGCTACACCTTC	CATSREIGGYTF